This T cell receptor (beta chain) was recorded in a study of blood T cells in healthy people across ages. Study-level information: Template switching recovered approximately one barcoded beta molecule for every two T cells.

This clonotype has more than one count but fewer than ten. The CDR3 is 15 amino acids. V was clipped by 8 bases and J by 2 bases, with 20 bases between them. Germline assignment: CDR1 SQVTM and CDR2 ANQGSEA. Together with a sample-barcoded 5' primer, a J-beta primer mix was included in a second PCR lasting about 7 to 12 cycles. One entry per CDR3 protein results from TCRdb running MiXCR on the 5' RACE reads. Here the sample spans roughly 730,000 distinct CDR3 sequences, 56% being singletons. The clonotype was recovered from a man aged 35 to 55 in good health. The sequenced sample consisted of blood. The V gene is TRBV29-1, the J gene TRBJ2-3; TRBD1 or TRBD2 may be the D gene (7 bases each). The CDR3 here is CSFGRGGSPTDTQYF. The CDR3 DNA sequence: TGCAGCTTTGGCAGGGGGGGTAGCCCCACAGATACGCAGTATTTT.